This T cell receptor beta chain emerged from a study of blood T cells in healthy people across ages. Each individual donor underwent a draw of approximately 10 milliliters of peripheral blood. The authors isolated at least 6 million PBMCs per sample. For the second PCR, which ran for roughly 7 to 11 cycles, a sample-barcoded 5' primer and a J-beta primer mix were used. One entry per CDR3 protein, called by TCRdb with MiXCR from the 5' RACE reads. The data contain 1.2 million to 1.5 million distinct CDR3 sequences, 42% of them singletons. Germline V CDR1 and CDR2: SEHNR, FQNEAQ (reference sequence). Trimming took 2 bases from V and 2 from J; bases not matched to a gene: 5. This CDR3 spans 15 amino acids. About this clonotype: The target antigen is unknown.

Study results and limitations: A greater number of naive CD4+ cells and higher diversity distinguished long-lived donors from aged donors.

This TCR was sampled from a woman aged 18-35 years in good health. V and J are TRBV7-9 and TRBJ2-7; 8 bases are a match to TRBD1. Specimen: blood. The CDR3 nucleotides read TGTGCCAGCAGCTTACAGGGGGCGGGCACCTACGAGCAGTACTTC. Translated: CASSLQGAGTYEQYF.